The 10 T cell receptor beta chains presented below share a single source sample, sequenced in a study of early stage breast cancer tumors. Repertoires were generated with immunoSEQ multiplex PCR, while TCRdb's copy carries only in-frame clones and drops some. The sample contains around 28,000 clones, 80% of which appear only once. The specimen sequenced was blood. The receptors stem from a person aged 55 to 75 with breast cancer.

The gene calls are TRBV5-1 and TRBJ2-2, with D hard to call. V was clipped by 1 base and J by 1 base, with 11 bases between them. Per germline, CDR1 SGHRS and CDR2 YFSETQ. CDR3 length equals 16 residues. CDR3 sequence (DNA): TGCGCCAGCAGCTTGCCCCGACCGGGGAACACCGGGGAGCTGTTTTTT. This encodes CASSLPRPGNTGELFF.

The gene calls are TRBV27 and TRBJ2-7, with 7 bases matching TRBD2. CDR3 length: 13 amino acids. Germline assignment: CDR1 MNHEY and CDR2 SMNVEV (reference sequence). V shed 5 bases and J 13 bases; nucleotides not matched to a gene: 14. The chain's CDR3 is CASSAGTIGPHYF. In nucleotides, the CDR3 is TGTGCCAGCAGTGCAGGGACTATCGGCCCTCATTACTTC.

The chain is built from TRBV19 and TRBJ2-7, with TRBD2 matching 14 bases. After removal of 1 base from V and 0 bases from J, the junction contained 8 bases not matched to a gene. The germline V gene encodes CDR1 LNHDA and CDR2 SQIVND (reference sequence). The CDR3 extends over 19 amino acids. CDR3 protein: CASSIAFGLAGGPSYEQYF. CDR3 DNA: TGTGCCAGTAGTATAGCCTTCGGACTAGCGGGAGGCCCCTCCTACGAGCAGTACTTC.

The V call is TRBV6-4, the J call TRBJ1-2; D perhaps matches TRBD1 (5 bases). CDR3 size: 15 residues. CDR1 is MRHNA, CDR2 SNTAGT, per germline. Trimming left V 7 bases short and J 0 bases short, with 15 bases between. CDR3 residues: CASTRGTDTNYGYTF. For the CDR3, the DNA is TGTGCCAGCACCCGGGGGACTGACACTAACTATGGCTACACCTTC.

This clone was counted a few times. This chain connects TRBV18 to TRBJ1-2; D is ambiguous. V shed 3 bases and J shed 8 bases, with 13 bases lying between them. The V gene's germline CDR1 is KGHSH and CDR2 LQKENI. This CDR3 has 13 residues. CDR3 residues: CASSPVAEEGYTF. The CDR3 coding sequence is TGTGCCAGCTCACCCGTGGCGGAAGAAGGCTACACCTTC.

The V gene is TRBV28, the J gene TRBJ1-1, with D tentatively TRBD1 (6 bases). The CDR3 loop spans 14 amino acids. Germline V CDR1 and CDR2: MDHEN, SYDVKM. The germline V and J ends were trimmed by 2 bases and 7 bases, with 14 bases remaining between them. The chain's CDR3 is CASSLRGGLSEAFF. CDR3 DNA sequence: TGTGCCAGCAGTTTACGAGGGGGACTAAGTGAAGCTTTCTTT.

V usage is TRBV29-1 and J usage is TRBJ1-1; the D is unclear. The CDR3 contains 13 residues. CDR1 SQVTM and CDR2 ANQGSEA come from the germline V gene. V was shortened by 3 bases and J by 5 bases, with 13 bases between the two germline ends. The CDR3 is CSVDLSSGTEAFF. The CDR3 bases are TGCAGCGTTGATTTAAGCTCGGGGACTGAAGCTTTCTTT.

V is TRBV5-1 and J is TRBJ1-2; 10 bases are a match to TRBD1. Trimming cost V 4 bases and J 1 base; bases outside gene matches: 7. The CDR3 runs to 16 residues. Germline V gives CDR1 SGHRS, CDR2 YFSETQ. The CDR3 coding sequence is TGCGCCAGCAGCCGTGACCGGGACAGGGGTAACTATGGCTACACCTTC. Amino acid sequence: CASSRDRDRGNYGYTF.

This chain links TRBV2 with TRBJ2-7; no clear D gene. The CDR3 spans 13 residues. Germline-derived CDR1 and CDR2 are SNHLY and FYNNEI. Between the trimmed V and J ends, which lost 4 bases and 0 bases, there was a span of 7 bases. The CDR3 coding sequence is TGTGCCAGCAGTGTCCCGGGCTCCTACGAGCAGTACTTC. This sequence encodes CASSVPGSYEQYF.

V and J are TRBV29-1 and TRBJ2-7; D is uncertain. Between the trimmed V and J ends, which lost 7 bases and 2 bases, there was a span of 12 bases. This CDR3 region has 12 residues. Germline assignment: CDR1 SQVTM and CDR2 ANQGSEA. Here the CDR3 DNA reads TGCAGCGCCGAGACTCGAGCCTACGAGCAGTACTTC. It codes for CSAETRAYEQYF.